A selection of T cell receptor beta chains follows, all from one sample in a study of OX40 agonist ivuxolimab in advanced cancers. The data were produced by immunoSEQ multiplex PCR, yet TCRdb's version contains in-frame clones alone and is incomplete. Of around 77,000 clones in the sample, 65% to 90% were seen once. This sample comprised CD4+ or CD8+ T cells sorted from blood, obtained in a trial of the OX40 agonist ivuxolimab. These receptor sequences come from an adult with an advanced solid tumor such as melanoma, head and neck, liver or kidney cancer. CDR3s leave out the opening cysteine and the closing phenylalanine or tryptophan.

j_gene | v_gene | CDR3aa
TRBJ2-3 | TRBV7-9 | ASSSRGGADTQY
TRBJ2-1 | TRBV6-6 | ASSLQGEYNEQF
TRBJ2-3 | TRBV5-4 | ASGDRTSGSTDTQY
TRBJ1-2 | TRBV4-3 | ASSPVGVTNYGYT
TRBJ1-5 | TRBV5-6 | ASSKESGTGIIREH
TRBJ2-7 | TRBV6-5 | ASSLFDEQY
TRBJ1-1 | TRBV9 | ASSGGTSEAF
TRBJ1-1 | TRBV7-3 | ASSADLNTEAF
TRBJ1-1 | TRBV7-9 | ASSLLSGTEAF
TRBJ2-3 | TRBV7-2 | ASSGRQGASDTQY
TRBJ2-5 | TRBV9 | ASSVWGAGETQY
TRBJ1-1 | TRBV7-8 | ASSLSRWSEAF
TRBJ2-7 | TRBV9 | ASSARTSGVEEQY
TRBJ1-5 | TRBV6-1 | ASSWAGQPQH
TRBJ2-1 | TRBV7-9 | ASTLAEPYNEQF
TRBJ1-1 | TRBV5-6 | ASSLGESTEAF
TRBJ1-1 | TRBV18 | ASSPQAGGRGNTEAF
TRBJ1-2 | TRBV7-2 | ASSLMSRDVGYGYT
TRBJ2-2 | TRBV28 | ASSLFHTGELF
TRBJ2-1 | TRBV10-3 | AISERSEQF
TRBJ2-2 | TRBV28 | ASSSIPYLAGLNTGELF
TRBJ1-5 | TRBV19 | ASSLNPSQAGNQPQH
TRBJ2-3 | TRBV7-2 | ASSLAGRGGRTDTQY
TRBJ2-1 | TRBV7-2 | ASSLRDGISSYNEQF
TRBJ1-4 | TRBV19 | ASSIGTGPNEKLF
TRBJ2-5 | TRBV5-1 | ASSLALGTQETQY
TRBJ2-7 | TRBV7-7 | ASSLAEGDEQY
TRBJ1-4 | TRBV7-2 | ASSLGGNEKLF
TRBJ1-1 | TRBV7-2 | ASSPVVEVATEAF
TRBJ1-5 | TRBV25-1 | ASSELGSQPQH
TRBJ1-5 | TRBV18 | ASSPMGGSSYSNQPQH
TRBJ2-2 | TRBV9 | ASSVEGGTPNTGELF
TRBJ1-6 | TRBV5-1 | ASSLTGTGANSPLH
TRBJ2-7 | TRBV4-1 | ASSQVDPDYEQY
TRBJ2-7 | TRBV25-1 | ASTRGSGEQY
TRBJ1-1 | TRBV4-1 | ASSQDWPGGTEAF
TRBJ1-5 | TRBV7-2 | ASSPQGDSNQPQH
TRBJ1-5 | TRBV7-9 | ASSQQGARQPQH
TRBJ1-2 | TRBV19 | AATKGTYGYT
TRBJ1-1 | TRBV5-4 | ASSLELVNTEAF
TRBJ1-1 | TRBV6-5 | ASTKDRRNTEAF
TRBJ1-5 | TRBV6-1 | ASSGVSSGQPQH
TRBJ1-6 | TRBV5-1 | ASSLQATGMISYNSPLH
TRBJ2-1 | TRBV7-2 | ASSLVASRGGSGNEQF
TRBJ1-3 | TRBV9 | ASSVLTGAGNTIY